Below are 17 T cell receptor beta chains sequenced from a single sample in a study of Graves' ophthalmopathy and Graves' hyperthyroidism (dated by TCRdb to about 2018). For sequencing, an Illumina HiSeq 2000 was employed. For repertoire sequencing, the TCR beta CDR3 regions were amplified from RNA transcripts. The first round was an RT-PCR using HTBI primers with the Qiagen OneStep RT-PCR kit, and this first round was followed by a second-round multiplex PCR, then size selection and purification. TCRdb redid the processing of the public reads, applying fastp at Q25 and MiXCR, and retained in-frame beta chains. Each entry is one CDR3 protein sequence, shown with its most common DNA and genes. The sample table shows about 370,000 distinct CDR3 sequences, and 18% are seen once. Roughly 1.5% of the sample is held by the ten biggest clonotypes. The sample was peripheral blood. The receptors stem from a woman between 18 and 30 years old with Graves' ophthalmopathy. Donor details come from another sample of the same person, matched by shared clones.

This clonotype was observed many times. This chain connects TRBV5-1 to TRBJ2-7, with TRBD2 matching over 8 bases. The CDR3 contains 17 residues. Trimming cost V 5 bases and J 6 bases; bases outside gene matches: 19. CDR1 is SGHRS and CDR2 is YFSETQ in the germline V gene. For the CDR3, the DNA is TGCGCCAGCAGAACAGCGGGAGCGGGGGCGGGCGGTTCCGAGCAGTACTTC. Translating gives CASRTAGAGAGGSEQYF.

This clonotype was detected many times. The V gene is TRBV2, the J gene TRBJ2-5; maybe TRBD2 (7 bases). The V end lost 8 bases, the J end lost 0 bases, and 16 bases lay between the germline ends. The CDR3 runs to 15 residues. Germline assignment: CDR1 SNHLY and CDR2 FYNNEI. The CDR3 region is CASLRRGLYQETQYF. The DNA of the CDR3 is TGTGCCAGCTTACGGCGGGGGCTGTACCAAGAGACCCAGTACTTC.

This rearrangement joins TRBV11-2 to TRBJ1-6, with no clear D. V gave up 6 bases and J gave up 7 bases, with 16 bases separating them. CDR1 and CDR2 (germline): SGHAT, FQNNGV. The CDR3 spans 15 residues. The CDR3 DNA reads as TGTGCCAGCAGTGGAACAGAACGGTTGAATTCACCCCTCCACTTT. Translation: CASSGTERLNSPLHF.

The CDR3 reads CASSLGQGGAGELFF. CDR3 DNA sequence: TGTGCCAGCAGCTTAGGGCAGGGGGGCGCCGGGGAGCTGTTTTTT. The V gene is TRBV11-2, the J gene TRBJ2-2; D is possibly TRBD1 (7 bases). CDR3 length: 15 amino acids. Germline loops: CDR1 SGHAT, CDR2 FQNNGV. The germline V and J ends were trimmed by 1 base and 6 bases, with 12 bases remaining between them.

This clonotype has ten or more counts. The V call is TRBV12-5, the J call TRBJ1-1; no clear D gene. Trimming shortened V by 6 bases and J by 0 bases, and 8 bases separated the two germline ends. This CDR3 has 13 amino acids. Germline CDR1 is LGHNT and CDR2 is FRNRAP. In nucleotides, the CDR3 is TGTGCTAGTGGCCGCCAAGTGAACACTGAAGCTTTCTTT. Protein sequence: CASGRQVNTEAFF.

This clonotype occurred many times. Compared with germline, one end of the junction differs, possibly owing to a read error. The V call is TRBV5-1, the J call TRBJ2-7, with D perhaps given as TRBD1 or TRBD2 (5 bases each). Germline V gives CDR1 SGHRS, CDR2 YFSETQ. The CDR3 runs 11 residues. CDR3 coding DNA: TGCGCCAGCAGCTCCCGGGACGGAGCAGCTTTC. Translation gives CASSSRDGAAF.

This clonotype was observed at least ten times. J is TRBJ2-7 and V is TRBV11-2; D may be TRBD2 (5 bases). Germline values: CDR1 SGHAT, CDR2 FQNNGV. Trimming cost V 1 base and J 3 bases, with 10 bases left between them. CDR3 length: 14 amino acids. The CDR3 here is CASSLGFRDYEQYF. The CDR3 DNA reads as TGTGCCAGCAGCTTAGGGTTTCGGGACTACGAGCAGTACTTC.

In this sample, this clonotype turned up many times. The CDR3 DNA sequence: TGTGCCAGCAGTGAACTGGGGTGGAGGAACACTGAAGCTTTCTTT. Translating gives CASSELGWRNTEAFF. The chain has TRBV25-1 and TRBJ1-1; no clear D gene. Germline assignment: CDR1 MGHDK and CDR2 SYGVNS. Between the trimmed V and J ends, which lost 2 bases and 1 base, there was a span of 11 bases. The CDR3 spans 15 residues.

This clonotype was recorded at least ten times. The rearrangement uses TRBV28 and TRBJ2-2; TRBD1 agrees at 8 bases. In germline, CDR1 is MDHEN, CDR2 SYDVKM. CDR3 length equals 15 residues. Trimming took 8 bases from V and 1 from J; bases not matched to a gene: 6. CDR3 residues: CASDLRGRNTGELFF. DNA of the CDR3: TGTGCCAGCGATCTCAGGGGGCGGAACACCGGGGAGCTGTTTTTT.

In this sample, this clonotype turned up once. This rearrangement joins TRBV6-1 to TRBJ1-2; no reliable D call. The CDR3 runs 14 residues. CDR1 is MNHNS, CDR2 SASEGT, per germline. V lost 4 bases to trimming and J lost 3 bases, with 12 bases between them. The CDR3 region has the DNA TGTGCCAGCAGTGCCCCGGAAACGGACTATGGCTACACCTTC. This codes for CASSAPETDYGYTF.

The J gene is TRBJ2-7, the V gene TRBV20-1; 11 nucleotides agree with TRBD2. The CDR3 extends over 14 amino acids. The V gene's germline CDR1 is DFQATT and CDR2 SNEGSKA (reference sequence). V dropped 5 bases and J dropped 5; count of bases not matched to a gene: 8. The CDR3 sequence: CSAHDTSGRHEQYF. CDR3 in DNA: TGCAGTGCTCACGACACTAGCGGGAGACACGAGCAGTACTTC.

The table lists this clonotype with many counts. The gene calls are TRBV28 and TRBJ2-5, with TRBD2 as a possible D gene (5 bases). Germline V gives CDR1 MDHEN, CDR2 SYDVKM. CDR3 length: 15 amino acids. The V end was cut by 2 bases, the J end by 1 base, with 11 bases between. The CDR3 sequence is CASSLRLASQETQYF. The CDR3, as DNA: TGTGCCAGCAGTTTAAGATTAGCGTCCCAAGAGACCCAGTACTTC.

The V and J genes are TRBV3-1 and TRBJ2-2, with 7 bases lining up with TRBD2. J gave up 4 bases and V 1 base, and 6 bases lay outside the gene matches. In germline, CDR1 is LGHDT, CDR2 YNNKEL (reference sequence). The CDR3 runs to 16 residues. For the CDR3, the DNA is TGTGCCAGCAGCCAAGGGGTCGCTAGCGGCACCGGGGAGCTGTTTTTT. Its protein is CASSQGVASGTGELFF.

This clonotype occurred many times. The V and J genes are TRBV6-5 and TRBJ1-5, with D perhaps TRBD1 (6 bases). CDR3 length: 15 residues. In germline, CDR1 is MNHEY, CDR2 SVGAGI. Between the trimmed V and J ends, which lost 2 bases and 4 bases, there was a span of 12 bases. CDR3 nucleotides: TGTGCCAGCAGTTACGGTCCAGGGGCAAATCAGCCCCAGCATTTT. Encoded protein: CASSYGPGANQPQHF.

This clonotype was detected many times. Here the CDR3 reads CASRLNRGRTYEQYF. CDR3 nucleotides: TGTGCCAGCAGACTGAACAGGGGCCGTACCTACGAGCAGTACTTC. This sequence joins TRBV28 and TRBJ2-7; 7 nucleotides match TRBD1. J was trimmed by 2 bases and V by 6 bases; bases with no gene match: 10. This CDR3 has 15 residues. CDR1 and CDR2 from the germline V gene are MDHEN and SYDVKM.

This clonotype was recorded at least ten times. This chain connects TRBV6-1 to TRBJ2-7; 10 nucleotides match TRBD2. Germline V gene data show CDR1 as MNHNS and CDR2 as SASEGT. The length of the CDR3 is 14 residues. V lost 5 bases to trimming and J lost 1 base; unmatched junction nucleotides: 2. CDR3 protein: CASSRLAGSYEQYF. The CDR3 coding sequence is TGTGCCAGCAGTAGACTAGCGGGTTCCTACGAGCAGTACTTC.

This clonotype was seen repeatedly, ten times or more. For the CDR3, the DNA is TGTGCCTGGAGTGGGGACACCGGGGAGCTGTTTTTT. It specifies CAWSGDTGELFF. The chain recombines TRBV30 with TRBJ2-2, with D hard to call. V was shortened by 1 base and J by 3 bases, with 3 bases between the two germline ends. There are 12 residues in the CDR3. Germline lookup yields CDR1 GTSNPN and CDR2 SVGIG (reference sequence).